This T cell receptor beta chain was identified during a study of T cell responses to AZD1222 COVID-19 vaccine. Whole-study context: The analysis combined second doses at about 4 or about 12 weeks.

Details on this clone: Its target is unknown.

Clones were read by immunoSEQ multiplex PCR, and TCRdb kept only the in-frame ones, dropping some. The data contain around 180,000 clones, over 80% of them singletons. Study-level results: Two AZD1222 administrations were followed by greater Spike-specific TCR breadth and depth. Spike regions recognized by vaccine-associated CD4 TCRs spanned the protein, led by 160-218 and 743-854. Clonal diversity was possibly underestimated; the donors were predominantly white British and more often female.

Germline values: CDR1 MNHEY, CDR2 SMNVEV (reference sequence). CDR3 size: 17 residues. Unmatched junction bases numbered 19, after V lost 7 bases and J lost 7 bases. The receptor's source is an adult in good health. This material consisted of peripheral blood, taken on day 0 of AZD1222 vaccination. This sequence joins TRBV27 and TRBJ2-1; TRBD2 agrees at 7 bases. In DNA, the CDR3 is TGTGCCAGCAACTCCCTGGGCGGGAGACCCATCTTAAATGAGCAGTTCTTC. This sequence encodes CASNSLGGRPILNEQFF.